These 24 T cell receptor beta chains share one sample of origin, sequenced in a study of blood T cell repertoires in COVID-19. The method was immunoSEQ multiplex PCR; TCRdb's version includes in-frame clones alone and lacks a portion of them. Among roughly 62,000 clones listed, under 85% were seen once. The sample consisted of peripheral blood. The receptors were gathered from a woman aged 80 or older with active or convalescent COVID-19.

Comments on this clone: The identical CDR3 is also encoded by other nucleotide sequences in the sample. The V call is TRBV6-5, the J call TRBJ2-7; TRBD1 matches at 9 bases. The V segment lost 5 bases and the J segment 4 bases; nucleotides outside the gene matches: 6. Germline V gene sequence: CDR1 MNHEY, CDR2 SVGAGI. CDR3 size: 14 residues. The CDR3 sequence is CASSPGTGRYEQYF. CDR3 nucleotide sequence: TGTGCCAGCAGTCCAGGGACAGGGAGGTACGAGCAGTACTTC.

The rearrangement joins TRBV9 to TRBJ2-1; 7 bases line up with TRBD1. The CDR3 covers 15 residues. The junction had 9 bases not matched to a gene; V was cut back by 4 bases and J by 5 bases. Germline V lookup: CDR1 SGDLS, CDR2 YYNGEE. The CDR3 region has the DNA TGTGCCAGCAGCCCCCTGGGACAGTCAAACAATGAGCAGTTCTTC. This gives the protein CASSPLGQSNNEQFF.

The chain employs TRBV3-1 (or the pseudogene TRBV3-2) and TRBJ2-7; a weak D match, TRBD1 (5 bases). The CDR3 sequence is 14 residues long. Germline CDR1 and CDR2: LGHDT and YNNKEL (reference sequence). The V end lost 1 base, the J end lost 1 base, and 8 bases lay between the germline ends. This CDR3 is CASSQGRQSYEQYF. The CDR3 nucleotides are TGTGCCAGCAGCCAAGGTCGACAGTCCTACGAGCAGTACTTC.

The chain is built from TRBV7-9 and TRBJ1-2; 12 bases align to TRBD1. The CDR3 runs 18 residues. Unmatched junction bases numbered 13, after V lost 5 bases and J lost 3 bases. Germline V gene data show CDR1 as SEHNR and CDR2 as FQNEAQ (reference sequence). DNA for the CDR3: TGTGCCAGCAGCAACGCCCCGGGACAGGGGGCCTATGACTATGGCTACACCTTC. As protein: CASSNAPGQGAYDYGYTF.

The chain has TRBV7-6 and TRBJ2-1; 9 nucleotides match TRBD2. Looked up from germline, CDR1 is SGHVS and CDR2 is FNYEAQ. V lost 2 bases to trimming and J lost 3 bases; unmatched junction nucleotides: 2. The CDR3 is made up of 15 amino acids. This CDR3 is CASSLTAGGYNEQFF. The CDR3, as DNA: TGTGCCAGCAGCTTAACAGCGGGGGGCTACAATGAGCAGTTCTTC.

This chain links TRBV10-1 with TRBJ2-7; possibly TRBD1 for D (6 bases). The V gene's germline CDR1 is WNHNN and CDR2 SYGVQD (reference sequence). This CDR3 region has 12 residues. Between the trimmed V and J ends, which lost 6 bases and 8 bases, there was a span of 14 bases. The CDR3 protein is CASRSRQAKQYF. Here the CDR3 DNA reads TGCGCCAGCAGGAGCCGACAGGCAAAGCAGTACTTC.

The J gene is TRBJ2-3, the V gene TRBV5-1, with D possibly TRBD1 on 6 matching bases. CDR1 is SGHRS, CDR2 YFSETQ, per germline. This CDR3 contains 14 residues. V was shortened by 0 bases and J by 5 bases, with 10 bases between the two germline ends. CDR3 loop: CASSLEAGEDTQYF. DNA for the CDR3: TGCGCCAGCAGCTTGGAAGCAGGGGAAGATACGCAGTATTTT.

The V gene is TRBV19, the J gene TRBJ1-5; perhaps TRBD1 as D (6 bases). Germline V gene data show CDR1 as LNHDA and CDR2 as SQIVND (reference sequence). This CDR3 is 12 amino acids long. Trimming removed 9 bases at V and 4 bases at J, with 10 bases between. This chain's CDR3 is CASRDINQPQHF. The CDR3 DNA is TGTGCCAGCCGGGACATTAATCAGCCCCAGCATTTT.

This clone was detected a few times. The chain carries TRBV30 and TRBJ2-4, with TRBD2 matching over 8 bases. Losses at the gene ends were 2 bases for V and 1 base for J; bases not matched to a gene: 7. This CDR3 is 16 amino acids long. Per the germline V gene, CDR1 is GTSNPN and CDR2 is SVGIG (reference sequence). CDR3 bases: TGTGCCTGGAGTCTACCGGGGGGGGTGGCCAAAAACATTCAGTACTTC. Amino acid sequence: CAWSLPGGVAKNIQYF. Using reference TRBV30 and TRBJ2-4 for the parts outside the CDR3, the full variable domain is SQTIHQWPATLVQPVGSPLSLECTVEGTSNPNLYWYRQAAGRGLQLLFYSVGIGQISSEVPQNLSASRPQDRQFILSSKKLLLSDSGFYLCAWSLPGGVAKNIQYFGAGTRLSVL.

The chain couples TRBV5-4 to TRBJ2-2, with TRBD2 matching 8 bases. CDR3 size: 16 residues. The V and J ends lost 3 bases and 1 base, in that order; junction bases with no gene match: 5. Germline CDR1 and CDR2: SGHNT and YYREEE (reference sequence). CDR3 region: CASSYKLAENTGELFF. Written as DNA, the CDR3 is TGTGCCAGCAGCTACAAACTAGCGGAGAACACCGGGGAGCTGTTTTTT.

The chain links TRBV4-1 to TRBJ2-1; 10 bases fit TRBD2. The V gene's germline CDR1 is MGHRA and CDR2 YSYEKL. After removal of 1 base from V and 4 bases from J, the junction contained 4 bases not matched to a gene. The CDR3 runs to 16 residues. This CDR3 reads CASSQGGAGGYNEQFF. CDR3 bases: TGCGCCAGCAGCCAAGGTGGAGCGGGGGGGTACAATGAGCAGTTCTTC.

This clone came up a few times. The chain links TRBV10-2 to TRBJ1-1; weak D call: TRBD1 (6 bases). Germline V CDR1 and CDR2: WSHSY, SAAADI. V dropped 1 base and J dropped 8 bases, with 11 bases sitting between them. The CDR3 length is 13 residues. The CDR3 DNA reads TGCGCCAGCAGTGAGTTAGCGAGGGGGGAAGCTTTCTTT. It is translated as CASSELARGEAFF.

This chain connects TRBV6-4 to TRBJ1-3; no clear D. V was shortened by 3 bases and J by 16 bases, with 19 bases between the two germline ends. This CDR3 is built from 13 residues. The germline V gene encodes CDR1 MRHNA and CDR2 SNTAGT. CDR3 DNA sequence: TGTGCCAGCAGTGAACTCCCTTCCCCGGTCGCTTATTTT. Translated, it gives CASSELPSPVAYF.

This clone has just a few counts. The chain links TRBV19 to TRBJ1-3; no clear D gene. Trimming cost V 8 bases and J 4 bases, with 6 bases left between them. Germline CDR1 reads LNHDA; CDR2 reads SQIVND (reference sequence). The CDR3 length is 11 residues. The CDR3, as DNA: TGTGCCAGTTGCAGGGGAAACACCATATATTTT. This translates into CASCRGNTIYF.

The rearrangement joins TRBV7-3 to TRBJ1-1, with D maybe TRBD1 (6 bases). V was cut by 1 base and J by 4 bases, with 10 bases left in between. CDR1 and CDR2 from the germline V gene are SGHTA and FQGTGA. The CDR3 runs to 14 residues. CDR3 DNA: TGTGCCAGCAGCTTAATGGGGGCGACCACTGAAGCTTTCTTT. Translation: CASSLMGATTEAFF.

The chain joins TRBV7-9 to TRBJ1-1, with a tentative D call TRBD1 (6 bases). CDR3 size: 14 residues. V dropped 5 bases and J dropped 1 base, with 11 bases sitting between them. CDR1 is SEHNR and CDR2 is FQNEAQ in the germline V gene (reference sequence). As DNA, the CDR3 is TGTGCCAGCAGCAATCAGGGGAGGAACACTGAAGCTTTCTTT. The encoded protein is CASSNQGRNTEAFF.

This chain uses TRBV18 with TRBJ1-5; 7 bases line up with TRBD1. Germline CDR1 reads KGHSH; CDR2 reads LQKENI. Losses at the gene ends were 3 bases for V and 2 bases for J; bases not matched to a gene: 7. There are 16 residues in the CDR3. For the CDR3, the DNA is TGTGCCAGCTCACCTTCAGGGGGATCTGGCAATCAGCCCCAGCATTTT. Translating gives CASSPSGGSGNQPQHF. Full variable domain (outside the CDR3, taken from reference TRBV18 and TRBJ1-5): NAGVMQNPRHLVRRRGQEARLRCSPMKGHSHVYWYRQLPEEGLKFMVYLQKENIIDESGMPKERFSAEFPKEGPSILRIQQVVRGDSAAYFCASSPSGGSGNQPQHFGDGTRLSIL.

The rearrangement uses TRBV5-1 and TRBJ1-3; maybe TRBD1 (6 bases). This CDR3 spans 16 amino acids. Germline-derived CDR1 and CDR2 are SGHRS and YFSETQ. V was pared by 3 bases and J by 1 base, with 14 bases between. The DNA of the CDR3 is TGCGCCAGCAGCTCCGATGGACAGCCTTCTGGAAACACCATATATTTT. Protein: CASSSDGQPSGNTIYF.

This clone has more than one count but fewer than ten. The rearrangement joins TRBV7-9 to TRBJ1-1, with TRBD1 matching over 7 bases. CDR1 is SEHNR, CDR2 FQNEAQ, per germline (reference sequence). The CDR3 length is 13 residues. Trimming removed 5 bases from V and 9 bases from J; junction bases left unmatched: 9. CDR3 in DNA: TGTGCCAGCAGCGCCCCCGGGACAGCTAAAGCTTTCTTT. This codes for CASSAPGTAKAFF.

The chain carries TRBV4-1 and TRBJ2-7; 10 bases match TRBD1. The V segment lost 0 bases and the J segment 2 bases; nucleotides outside the gene matches: 7. CDR3 size: 17 residues. Looked up from germline, CDR1 is MGHRA and CDR2 is YSYEKL. CDR3 sequence: CASSQERQGATTYEQYF. Here the CDR3 DNA reads TGCGCCAGCAGCCAAGAACGACAGGGGGCCACGACCTACGAGCAGTACTTC.

The chain links TRBV25-1 to TRBJ1-2, with a weak D call TRBD1 (5 bases). Looked up from germline, CDR1 is MGHDK and CDR2 is SYGVNS. This CDR3 has 14 amino acids. Trimming removed 6 bases from V and 4 bases from J, with 15 bases in between. The CDR3 region has the DNA TGTGCCAGCAGCCGGGGGGGGGTGACCTATGGCTACACCTTC. Encoded protein: CASSRGGVTYGYTF.

The rearrangement joins TRBV13 to TRBJ2-5; 7 bases match TRBD1. Germline CDR1 reads PRHDT; CDR2 reads FYEKMQ (reference sequence). The CDR3 totals 13 residues. Trimming cost V 5 bases and J 0 bases; bases outside gene matches: 0. CDR3 amino acids: CASSRGHQETQYF. The CDR3 DNA follows: TGTGCCAGCAGCAGGGGGCACCAAGAGACCCAGTACTTC.

This clone was seen a handful of times. The chain uses TRBV3-1 (or the pseudogene TRBV3-2) and TRBJ1-2, with 7 bases aligning to TRBD1. CDR1 LGHDT and CDR2 YNNKEL come from the germline V gene (reference sequence). V lost 4 bases and J lost 5; bases outside the gene matches: 1. This CDR3 is 12 amino acids long. The CDR3 is CASSPTGYGYTF. The CDR3 DNA follows: TGTGCCAGCAGCCCGACAGGGTATGGCTACACCTTC.

The chain is built from TRBV6-5 and TRBJ1-5, with 7 bases that match TRBD1. Germline CDR1 and CDR2: MNHEY and SVGAGI. The CDR3 is made up of 13 amino acids. J gave up 4 bases and V 8 bases, and 5 bases lay outside the gene matches. Here the CDR3 DNA reads TGTGCCAGCGGGGACAGTCCTAATCAGCCCCAGCATTTT. This encodes CASGDSPNQPQHF.